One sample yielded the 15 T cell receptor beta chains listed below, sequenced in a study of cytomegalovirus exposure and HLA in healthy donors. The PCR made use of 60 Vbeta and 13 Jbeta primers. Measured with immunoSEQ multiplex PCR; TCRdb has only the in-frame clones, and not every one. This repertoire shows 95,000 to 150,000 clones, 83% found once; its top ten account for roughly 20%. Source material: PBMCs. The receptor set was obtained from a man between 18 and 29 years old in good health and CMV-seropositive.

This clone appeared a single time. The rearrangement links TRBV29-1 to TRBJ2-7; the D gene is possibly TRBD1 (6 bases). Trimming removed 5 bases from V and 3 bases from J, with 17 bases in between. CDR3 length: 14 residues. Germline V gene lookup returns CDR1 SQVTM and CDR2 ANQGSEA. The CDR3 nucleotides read TGCAGCGTTTTAGGGGGAGCTGCCTACTACGAGCAGTACTTC. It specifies CSVLGGAAYYEQYF.

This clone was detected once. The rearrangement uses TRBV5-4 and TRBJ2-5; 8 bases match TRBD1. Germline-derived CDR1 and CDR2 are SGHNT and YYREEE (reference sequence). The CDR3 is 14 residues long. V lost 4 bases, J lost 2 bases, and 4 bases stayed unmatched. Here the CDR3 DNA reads TGTGCCAGCAGCCACGGACAGGGTCAAGAGACCCAGTACTTC. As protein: CASSHGQGQETQYF.

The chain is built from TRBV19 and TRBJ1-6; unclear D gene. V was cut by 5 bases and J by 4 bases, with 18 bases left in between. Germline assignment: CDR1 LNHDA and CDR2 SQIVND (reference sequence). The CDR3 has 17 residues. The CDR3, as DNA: TGTGCCAGTAGTCCCCGTCCTGTAAACTTGTATAATTCACCCCTCCACTTT. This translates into CASSPRPVNLYNSPLHF.

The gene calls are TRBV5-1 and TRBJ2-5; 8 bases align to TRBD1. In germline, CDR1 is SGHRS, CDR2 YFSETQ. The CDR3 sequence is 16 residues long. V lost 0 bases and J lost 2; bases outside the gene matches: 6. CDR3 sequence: CASSLGGTGPQETQYF. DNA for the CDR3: TGCGCCAGCAGCTTGGGGGGGACAGGCCCTCAAGAGACCCAGTACTTC.

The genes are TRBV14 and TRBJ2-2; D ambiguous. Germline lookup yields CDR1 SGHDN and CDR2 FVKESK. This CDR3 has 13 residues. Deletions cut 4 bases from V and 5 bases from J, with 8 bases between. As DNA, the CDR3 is TGTGCCAGCAGCCCCACAGAAACCGGGGAGCTGTTTTTT. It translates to CASSPTETGELFF.

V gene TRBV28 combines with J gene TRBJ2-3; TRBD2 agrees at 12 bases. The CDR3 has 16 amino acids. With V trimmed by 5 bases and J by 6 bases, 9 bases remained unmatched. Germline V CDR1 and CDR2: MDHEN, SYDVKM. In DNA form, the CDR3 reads TGTGCCAGCAGTGCCCGACTAGCGGGGGCCACGGATACGCAGTATTTT. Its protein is CASSARLAGATDTQYF.

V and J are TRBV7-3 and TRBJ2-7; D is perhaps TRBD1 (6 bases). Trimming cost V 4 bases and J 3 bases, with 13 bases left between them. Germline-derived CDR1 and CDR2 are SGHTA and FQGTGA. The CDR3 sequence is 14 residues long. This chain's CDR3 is CASSSTGGGYEQYF. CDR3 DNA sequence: TGTGCCAGCAGCTCGACAGGAGGCGGCTACGAGCAGTACTTC.

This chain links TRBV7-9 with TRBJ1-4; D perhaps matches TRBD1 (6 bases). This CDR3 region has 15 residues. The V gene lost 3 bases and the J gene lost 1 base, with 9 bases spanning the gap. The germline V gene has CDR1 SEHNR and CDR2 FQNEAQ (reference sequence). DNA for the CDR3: TGTGCCAGCAGCTTTGGACAGCTAACTAATGAAAAACTGTTTTTT. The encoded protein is CASSFGQLTNEKLFF.

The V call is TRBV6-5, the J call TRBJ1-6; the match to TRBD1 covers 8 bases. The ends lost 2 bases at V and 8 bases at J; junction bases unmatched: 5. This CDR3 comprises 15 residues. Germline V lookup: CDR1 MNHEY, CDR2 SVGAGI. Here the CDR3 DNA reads TGTGCCAGCAGTTACCTCCCGACAGGGGATTCACCCCTCCACTTT. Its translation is CASSYLPTGDSPLHF.

The CDR3 sequence: CASSARANYGYTF. CDR3 DNA: TGTGCCAGCAGCGCCAGGGCTAACTATGGCTACACCTTC. The gene calls are TRBV9 and TRBJ1-2, with a weak D call TRBD1 (5 bases). Deletions cut 3 bases from V and 0 bases from J, with 6 bases between. The CDR3 totals 13 residues. CDR1 SGDLS and CDR2 YYNGEE come from the germline V gene.

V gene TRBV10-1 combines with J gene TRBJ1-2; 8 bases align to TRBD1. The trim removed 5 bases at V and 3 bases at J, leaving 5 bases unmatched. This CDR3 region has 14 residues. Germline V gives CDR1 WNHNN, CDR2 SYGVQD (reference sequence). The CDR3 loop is CASSNRDRYYGYTF. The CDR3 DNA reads TGCGCCAGCAGTAACCGGGACAGGTACTATGGCTACACCTTC.

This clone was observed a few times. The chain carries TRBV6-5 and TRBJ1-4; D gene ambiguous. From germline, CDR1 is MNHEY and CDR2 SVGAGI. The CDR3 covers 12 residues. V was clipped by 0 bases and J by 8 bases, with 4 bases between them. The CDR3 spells CASSYSREKLFF. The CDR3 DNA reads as TGTGCCAGCAGTTACTCGAGGGAAAAACTGTTTTTT.

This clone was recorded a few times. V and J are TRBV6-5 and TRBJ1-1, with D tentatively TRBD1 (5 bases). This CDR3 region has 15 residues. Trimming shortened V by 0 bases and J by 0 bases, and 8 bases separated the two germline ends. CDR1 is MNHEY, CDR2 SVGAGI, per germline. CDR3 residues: CASSYSGGMNTEAFF. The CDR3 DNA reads TGTGCCAGCAGTTACTCGGGGGGAATGAACACTGAAGCTTTCTTT.

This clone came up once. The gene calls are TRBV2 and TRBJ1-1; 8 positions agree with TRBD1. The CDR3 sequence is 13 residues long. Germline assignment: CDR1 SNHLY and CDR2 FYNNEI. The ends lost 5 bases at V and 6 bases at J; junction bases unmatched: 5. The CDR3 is CASSSTGDAEAFF. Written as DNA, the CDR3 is TGTGCCAGCAGTTCGACAGGGGACGCTGAAGCTTTCTTT.

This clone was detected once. The chain's CDR3 is CASSLLLQLNTEAFF. In nucleotides, the CDR3 is TGTGCCAGCAGCTTGCTTCTACAGCTGAACACTGAAGCTTTCTTT. This chain links TRBV28 with TRBJ1-1; no clear D. The V gene lost 6 bases and the J gene lost 0 bases, with 14 bases spanning the gap. The germline V gene encodes CDR1 MDHEN and CDR2 SYDVKM. The CDR3 contains 15 residues.